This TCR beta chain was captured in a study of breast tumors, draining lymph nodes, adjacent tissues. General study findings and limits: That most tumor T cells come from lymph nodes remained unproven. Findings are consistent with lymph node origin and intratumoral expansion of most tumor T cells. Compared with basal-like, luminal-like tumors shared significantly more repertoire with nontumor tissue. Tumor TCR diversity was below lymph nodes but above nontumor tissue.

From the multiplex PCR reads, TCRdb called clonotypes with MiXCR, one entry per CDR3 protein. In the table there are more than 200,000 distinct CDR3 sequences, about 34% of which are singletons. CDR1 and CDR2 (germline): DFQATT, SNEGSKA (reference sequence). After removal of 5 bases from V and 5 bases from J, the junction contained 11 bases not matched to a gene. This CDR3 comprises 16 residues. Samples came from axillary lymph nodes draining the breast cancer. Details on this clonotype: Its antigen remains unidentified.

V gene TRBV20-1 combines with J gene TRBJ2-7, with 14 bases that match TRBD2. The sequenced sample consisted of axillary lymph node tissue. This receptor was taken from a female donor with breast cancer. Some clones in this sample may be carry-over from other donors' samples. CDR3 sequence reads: CSAPRGLAGDSDEQYF. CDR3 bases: TGCAGTGCTCCCCGGGGACTAGCGGGAGACTCTGACGAGCAGTACTTC.